The sequence of this TCR beta chain was determined in a study of blood T cell repertoires in COVID-19. Study-level background: Samples taken during acute and convalescent COVID-19 were collected in the United States, Italy and Spain. The cDNA or gDNA used as material had been derived from T cells, B-cell-depleted T cells, or PBMCs.

TCRdb keeps only in-frame clones here, not all; method: immunoSEQ multiplex PCR. The table records about 140,000 clones, 80% to 90% of them present only once. Germline-derived CDR1 and CDR2 are MNHNY and SVGAGI (reference sequence). The CDR3 has 15 amino acids. The V and J ends lost 5 bases and 5 bases respectively, with 15 bases between them. The sequencing sample was made of peripheral blood. The J gene is TRBJ2-2, the V gene TRBV6-6, with a tentative D call TRBD2 (5 bases). The sequence derives from a woman in her fifties or sixties with acute or convalescent COVID-19. The CDR3 DNA sequence: TGTGCCAGCAGTCTAAAGGCTAGCAGGACCGGGGAGCTGTTTTTT. Protein product: CASSLKASRTGELFF.